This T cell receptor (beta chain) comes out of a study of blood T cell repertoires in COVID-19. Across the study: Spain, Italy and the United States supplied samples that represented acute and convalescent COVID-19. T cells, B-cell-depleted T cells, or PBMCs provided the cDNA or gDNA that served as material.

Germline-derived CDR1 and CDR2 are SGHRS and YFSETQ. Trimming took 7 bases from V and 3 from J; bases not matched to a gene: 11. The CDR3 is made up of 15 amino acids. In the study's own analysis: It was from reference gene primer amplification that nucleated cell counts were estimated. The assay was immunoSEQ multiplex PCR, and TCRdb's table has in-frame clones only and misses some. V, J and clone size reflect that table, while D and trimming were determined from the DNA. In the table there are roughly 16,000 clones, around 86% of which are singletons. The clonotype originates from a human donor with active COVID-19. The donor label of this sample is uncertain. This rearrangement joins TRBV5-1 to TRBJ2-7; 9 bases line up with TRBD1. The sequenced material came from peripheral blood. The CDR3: CASYIPGQGIYEQYF. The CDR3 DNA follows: TGCGCCAGCTACATCCCCGGACAGGGGATCTACGAGCAGTACTTC.